Described below is a single T cell receptor beta chain sequence and its context. The sample is drawn from a study of technical replicates of blood from a few donors. This CDR3 region has 13 residues. Germline lookup yields CDR1 LNHDA and CDR2 SQIVND (reference sequence). Trimming removed 9 bases at V and 8 bases at J, with 19 bases between. Assay used: immunoSEQ multiplex PCR; TCRdb lists only in-frame clones, some missing. The data hold roughly 87,000 clones, with over 75% observed a single time. This clonotype originated in a human donor in good health. This chain joins TRBV19 and TRBJ1-2; D perhaps matches TRBD1 (6 bases). Sequencing used T cells isolated from PBMCs. The CDR3 loop is CASEDRLGDGYTF. Here the CDR3 DNA reads TGTGCCAGCGAAGACAGGTTAGGCGACGGCTACACCTTC.